Below, 10 T cell receptor beta chains from the same sample are listed, as sequenced in a study of cytomegalovirus exposure and HLA in healthy donors. 13 Jbeta primers and 60 Vbeta primers were used for the PCR. Sequencing used immunoSEQ multiplex PCR; TCRdb keeps in-frame clones, though not all of them. The table includes 60,000 to 100,000 clones, 60% to 85% detected once. Source material: PBMCs. The origin of the receptors is a male donor in good health and CMV-seropositive.

V and J are TRBV4-3 and TRBJ2-2; 8 bases fit TRBD1. With V trimmed by 5 bases and J by 0 bases, 8 bases remained unmatched. CDR3 length: 17 amino acids. CDR1 LGHNA and CDR2 YSLEER come from the germline V gene. CDR3 amino acids: CASSSGQGVTNTGELFF. The DNA for the CDR3 is TGCGCCAGCAGCTCAGGACAGGGCGTTACGAACACCGGGGAGCTGTTTTTT.

The V and J genes are TRBV7-8 and TRBJ1-1; possible D gene TRBD1, 6 bases. CDR1 and CDR2 from the germline V gene are SGHVS and FQNEAQ. V was clipped by 6 bases and J by 6 bases, with 11 bases between them. The length of the CDR3 is 12 residues. The CDR3 DNA reads TGTGCCAGCAGGACGGGGGGGCCTGAAGCTTTCTTT. Translating gives CASRTGGPEAFF.

CDR3 amino acids: CASRRWDMEKLFF. CDR3 bases: TGTGCCAGCAGGCGATGGGACATGGAAAAACTGTTTTTT. The chain recombines TRBV28 with TRBJ1-4; D might be TRBD1 (6 bases). This CDR3 is built from 13 residues. Trimming took off 6 bases at V and 8 bases at J, with 13 bases between the two ends. The germline CDR1 and CDR2 sequences are MDHEN and SYDVKM. Drawing the rest from reference TRBV28 and TRBJ1-4, the complete variable domain is DVKVTQSSRYLVKRTGEKVFLECVQDMDHENMFWYRQDPGLGLRLIYFSYDVKMKEKGDIPEGYSVSREKKERFSLILESASTNQTSMYLCASRRWDMEKLFFGSGTQLSVL.

CDR3 sequence (DNA): TGTGCCAGCAGTGAAGCCAACGGGTTTAATCAGCCCCAGCATTTT. It translates to CASSEANGFNQPQHF. V and J are TRBV6-1 and TRBJ1-5; no clear D. This CDR3 is built from 15 residues. Germline V lookup: CDR1 MNHNS, CDR2 SASEGT. V was shortened by 0 bases and J by 4 bases, with 10 bases between the two germline ends.

V gene TRBV28 combines with J gene TRBJ2-2; 7 positions match TRBD1. The CDR3 runs 17 residues. Germline CDR1 and CDR2: MDHEN and SYDVKM. Trimming removed 1 base from V and 3 bases from J; junction bases left unmatched: 8. The CDR3 sequence: CASSLLGWQGDTGELFF. In DNA form, the CDR3 reads TGTGCCAGCAGTTTATTAGGGTGGCAGGGGGACACCGGGGAGCTGTTTTTT.

This sequence joins TRBV5-6 and TRBJ2-7; TRBD2 agrees at 8 bases. The germline gives CDR1 SGHDT, CDR2 YYEEEE. This CDR3 comprises 14 residues. The V gene end was trimmed by 8 bases and the J gene end by 3 bases; junction bases not matched to a gene: 10. The CDR3 nucleotides read TGTGCCAGTCAGCGGGGGACCGGGGTCTACGAGCAGTACTTC. It translates to CASQRGTGVYEQYF.

The chain recombines TRBV28 with TRBJ2-2; possible D gene TRBD1, 6 bases. Germline lookup yields CDR1 MDHEN and CDR2 SYDVKM. The CDR3 totals 14 residues. With 7 bases removed from V and 3 bases from J, the gap between germline ends came to 12 bases. CDR3 sequence (DNA): TGTGCCAGCATGAGGGGGACCGACACCGGGGAGCTGTTTTTT. The encoded protein is CASMRGTDTGELFF.

The chain carries TRBV27 and TRBJ1-1; D gene ambiguous. Looked up from germline, CDR1 is MNHEY and CDR2 is SMNVEV (reference sequence). The CDR3 is made up of 17 amino acids. V was clipped by 9 bases and J by 0 bases, with 23 bases between them. CDR3 in amino acids: CASLRLGRTLLNTEAFF. DNA for the CDR3: TGTGCCAGTCTGCGGCTCGGGAGAACCTTGCTGAACACTGAAGCTTTCTTT.

The V gene is TRBV28, the J gene TRBJ2-7; 7 bases are a match to TRBD1. The CDR3 runs 17 residues. V gave up 7 bases and J gave up 5 bases; unmatched junction bases: 20. Germline V gives CDR1 MDHEN, CDR2 SYDVKM. The CDR3 DNA reads as TGTGCCAGCAATAAGTTTTTCCCCCCAAGGGGGCGCAACGAGCAGTACTTC. Translation: CASNKFFPPRGRNEQYF.

V usage is TRBV10-3 and J usage is TRBJ2-7; D is ambiguous. This CDR3 is built from 13 residues. Looked up from germline, CDR1 is ENHRY and CDR2 is SYGVKD. Trimming left V 2 bases short and J 6 bases short, with 11 bases between. The CDR3 loop reads CAISEPSFGEQYF. The CDR3 DNA follows: TGTGCCATCAGTGAGCCATCGTTCGGCGAGCAGTACTTC.